This entry lists 21 T cell receptor beta chains sequenced from one sample in a study of blood T cell repertoires in COVID-19. Sequenced by immunoSEQ multiplex PCR; TCRdb stores in-frame clones only, minus some. The sample includes roughly 250,000 clones, about 90% of them seen just once. Sequencing was carried out using peripheral blood. Receptors originate from a person aged 18 to 30 with COVID-19, enrolled during active disease.

In the case of this clone: In the same sample, other DNA sequences code for this CDR3. The genes are TRBV14 and TRBJ1-3; no clear D gene. Germline V gene data show CDR1 as SGHDN and CDR2 as FVKESK. Deletions cut 5 bases from V and 0 bases from J, with 5 bases between. The CDR3 is made up of 13 amino acids. The CDR3 is CASSRGSGNTIYF. CDR3 nucleotides: TGTGCCAGCAGCAGAGGCTCTGGAAACACCATATATTTT.

The V call is TRBV6-5, the J call TRBJ2-1; D might be TRBD2 (5 bases). From germline, CDR1 is MNHEY and CDR2 SVGAGI. V dropped 8 bases and J dropped 9 bases, with 11 bases sitting between them. This CDR3 is 11 amino acids long. The CDR3 loop reads CASAGSSEQFF. The CDR3, as DNA: TGTGCCAGCGCGGGTTCGAGTGAGCAGTTCTTC.

The V call is TRBV19, the J call TRBJ1-2; 9 bases agree with TRBD1. Germline V gene lookup returns CDR1 LNHDA and CDR2 SQIVND (reference sequence). CDR3 length equals 15 residues. J gave up 4 bases and V 6 bases, and 9 bases lay outside the gene matches. For the CDR3, the DNA is TGTGCCAGTAGCAAGGAGGGACAGGGAGTCTATGGCTACACCTTC. Translating it yields CASSKEGQGVYGYTF.

This chain joins TRBV24-1 and TRBJ2-7; the match to TRBD2 covers 8 bases. The CDR3 is 14 amino acids. The V gene's germline CDR1 is KGHDR and CDR2 SFDVKD. V dropped 3 bases and J dropped 0; count of bases not matched to a gene: 0. The CDR3 nucleotides read TGTGCCACCAGTGATAGCGGGAGCTCCTACGAGCAGTACTTC. Translated: CATSDSGSSYEQYF.

Only one count was recorded for this clone. This CDR3 is CASSRHTSATYEQYF. In nucleotides, the CDR3 is TGTGCCAGCAGTCGTCACACTAGCGCAACCTACGAGCAGTACTTC. V and J are TRBV2 and TRBJ2-7; 7 positions match TRBD2. CDR1 is SNHLY and CDR2 is FYNNEI in the germline V gene. V dropped 5 bases and J dropped 2; count of bases not matched to a gene: 9. CDR3 length equals 15 residues.

The V call is TRBV6-1, the J call TRBJ2-3, with D maybe TRBD2 (6 bases). Germline values: CDR1 MNHNS, CDR2 SASEGT. This CDR3 is 15 amino acids long. Trimming took 2 bases from V and 2 from J, leaving 11 bases between them. CDR3 sequence: CASSELAGYTDTQYF. The CDR3 DNA follows: TGTGCCAGCAGTGAATTGGCGGGATACACAGATACGCAGTATTTT.

This clone was seen only once. The chain combines TRBV7-9 with TRBJ1-3; 12 bases align to TRBD1. Per germline, CDR1 SEHNR and CDR2 FQNEAQ (reference sequence). The CDR3 sequence is 17 residues long. The J segment lost 0 bases and the V segment lost 3 bases, leaving 3 bases of the junction unmatched. The CDR3 spells CASSLGQGAFSGNTIYF. The CDR3 DNA sequence: TGTGCCAGCAGCTTGGGACAGGGGGCCTTCTCTGGAAACACCATATATTTT.

J is TRBJ2-3 and V is TRBV19; D may be TRBD1 (6 bases). Per germline, CDR1 LNHDA and CDR2 SQIVND (reference sequence). The CDR3 loop spans 12 amino acids. Trimming stripped 4 bases from V and 5 bases from J, with 7 bases between. The CDR3 sequence: CASSTRGDTQYF. CDR3 sequence (DNA): TGTGCCAGTAGTACCAGGGGAGATACGCAGTATTTT.

The sample holds one count of this clone. The CDR3 loop is CASSQGTSGRTNTGELFF. The CDR3 DNA reads TGTGCCAGCAGCCAAGGGACTAGCGGGAGGACTAACACCGGGGAGCTGTTTTTT. V gene TRBV3-1 (or the pseudogene TRBV3-2) combines with J gene TRBJ2-2; 14 bases are shared with TRBD2. Trimming removed 1 base from V and 2 bases from J; junction bases left unmatched: 3. CDR3 size: 18 residues. Germline CDR1 is LGHDT and CDR2 is YNNKEL (reference sequence).

The gene calls are TRBV9 and TRBJ1-1; D is ambiguous. The germline V and J ends were trimmed by 4 bases and 4 bases, with 8 bases remaining between them. Germline loops: CDR1 SGDLS, CDR2 YYNGEE. The CDR3 covers 12 residues. The CDR3 bases are TGTGCCAGCAGCCCAGTTGGCACTGAAGCTTTCTTT. Protein sequence: CASSPVGTEAFF.

The chain's CDR3 is CASSLQGNPLEQYF. The CDR3 nucleotides are TGTGCCAGCAGTCTGCAGGGGAATCCCCTCGAGCAGTACTTC. The chain employs TRBV6-5 and TRBJ2-7, with D tentatively TRBD1 (6 bases). Germline CDR1 and CDR2: MNHEY and SVGAGI. CDR3 length: 14 amino acids. The V end lost 5 bases, the J end lost 6 bases, and 17 bases lay between the germline ends.

This clone was recorded a few times. The CDR3 spells CASSIGGGTDTQYF. DNA of the CDR3: TGTGCCAGCAGCATCGGGGGAGGTACAGATACGCAGTATTTT. This chain joins TRBV11-3 and TRBJ2-3, with D maybe TRBD2 (6 bases). Germline V lookup: CDR1 SGHNT, CDR2 YENEEA. Trimming pared 5 bases from V and 3 bases from J, leaving 12 bases between. The length of the CDR3 is 14 residues.

The chain recombines TRBV5-1 with TRBJ1-1; D is uncertain. CDR1 and CDR2 (germline): SGHRS, YFSETQ. CDR3 length: 13 amino acids. V shed 0 bases and J shed 3 bases, with 6 bases lying between them. CDR3 in amino acids: CASSLESDTEAFF. The CDR3 nucleotides are TGCGCCAGCAGCTTGGAGTCGGACACTGAAGCTTTCTTT.

This sequence joins TRBV24-1 and TRBJ2-1; D unclear. In germline, CDR1 is KGHDR, CDR2 SFDVKD. The CDR3 spans 13 residues. V lost 0 bases, J lost 5 bases, and 4 bases lay in between. The CDR3 region is CATSDLPNNEQFF. In nucleotides, the CDR3 is TGTGCCACCAGTGATTTGCCAAACAATGAGCAGTTCTTC.

The chain couples TRBV6-4 to TRBJ2-5; the match to TRBD2 covers 8 bases. The length of the CDR3 is 15 residues. Trimming took 5 bases from V and 4 from J; bases not matched to a gene: 9. Germline loops: CDR1 MRHNA, CDR2 SNTAGT. In DNA, the CDR3 is TGTGCCAGCAGTCCCGGGGGGGCCGGTGGAGAGACCCAGTACTTC. It translates to CASSPGGAGGETQYF.

The J gene is TRBJ1-1, the V gene TRBV2; D possibly corresponds to TRBD1 (5 bases). Per the germline V gene, CDR1 is SNHLY and CDR2 is FYNNEI. V shed 4 bases and J shed 7 bases, with 19 bases lying between them. CDR3 size: 15 residues. DNA of the CDR3: TGTGCCAGCAGTGCGGGCGGCAGGGTATTGGGTGAAGCTTTCTTT. Encoded protein: CASSAGGRVLGEAFF.

J is TRBJ2-1 and V is TRBV2, with TRBD2 matching 11 bases. Germline V gives CDR1 SNHLY, CDR2 FYNNEI. This CDR3 is 15 amino acids long. Trimming at V came to 7 bases and at J to 6 bases, leaving 8 bases not matched to a gene. The CDR3 region is CASNLVAGGPNEQFF. In nucleotides, the CDR3 is TGTGCCAGCAATTTAGTAGCGGGAGGGCCCAATGAGCAGTTCTTC.

The CDR3 loop reads CASSPEGREGLGDTQYF. The CDR3 DNA is TGCGCCAGCAGCCCCGAGGGGCGGGAGGGCCTGGGCGATACGCAGTATTTT. V usage is TRBV5-1 and J usage is TRBJ2-3; 9 bases are shared with TRBD2. V trimming: 4 bases; J trimming: 6 bases; junction bases outside the gene matches: 15. CDR1 SGHRS and CDR2 YFSETQ come from the germline V gene. There are 17 residues in the CDR3.

The chain joins TRBV3-1 (or the pseudogene TRBV3-2) to TRBJ2-3; possibly TRBD2 for D (5 bases). The CDR3 sequence is 14 residues long. Looked up from germline, CDR1 is LGHDT and CDR2 is YNNKEL (reference sequence). V lost 2 bases, J lost 4 bases, and 10 bases lay in between. The CDR3 DNA reads TGTGCCAGCAGCCAAAGAGGGTACGCAGATACGCAGTATTTT. This codes for CASSQRGYADTQYF.

The gene calls are TRBV6-2 or TRBV6-3 and TRBJ2-2, with 9 bases that match TRBD1. CDR1 MNHEY and CDR2 SVGEGT come from the germline V gene. CDR3 length: 16 amino acids. The V segment lost 0 bases and the J segment 6 bases; nucleotides outside the gene matches: 5. The CDR3: CASSYSKQGASGELFF. The CDR3 DNA reads as TGTGCCAGCAGTTACTCGAAACAGGGGGCCTCCGGGGAGCTGTTTTTT.

Here the CDR3 DNA reads TGTGCCAGCAGTTCGAGGAGGGGGCTCTACGAGCAGTACTTC. Amino acids: CASSSRRGLYEQYF. The rearrangement joins TRBV27 to TRBJ2-7; weak D call: TRBD1 (7 bases). Trimming cost V 4 bases and J 3 bases, with 13 bases left between them. The CDR3 is made up of 14 amino acids. In germline, CDR1 is MNHEY, CDR2 SMNVEV (reference sequence).